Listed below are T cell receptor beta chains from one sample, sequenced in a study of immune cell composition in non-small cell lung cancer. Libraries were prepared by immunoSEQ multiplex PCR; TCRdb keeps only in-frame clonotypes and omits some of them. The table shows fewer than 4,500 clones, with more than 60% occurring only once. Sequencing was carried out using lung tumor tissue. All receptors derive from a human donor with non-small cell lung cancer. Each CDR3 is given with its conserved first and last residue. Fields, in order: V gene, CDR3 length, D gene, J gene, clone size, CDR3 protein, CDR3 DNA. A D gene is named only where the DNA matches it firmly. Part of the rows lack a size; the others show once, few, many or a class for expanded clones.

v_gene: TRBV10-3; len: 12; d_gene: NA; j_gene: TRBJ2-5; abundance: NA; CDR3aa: CAISTRGETQYF; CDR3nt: TGTGCCATCAGTACCAGGGGTGAGACCCAGTACTTC
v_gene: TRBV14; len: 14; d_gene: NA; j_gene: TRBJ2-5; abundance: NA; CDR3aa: CASSLNRNQETQYF; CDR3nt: TGTGCCAGCAGCCTAAACAGAAACCAAGAGACCCAGTACTTC
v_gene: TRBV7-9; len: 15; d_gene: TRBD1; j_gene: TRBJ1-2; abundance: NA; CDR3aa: CASSPTGQGLYGYTF; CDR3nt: TGTGCCAGCAGCCCCACTGGACAGGGACTCTATGGCTACACCTTC
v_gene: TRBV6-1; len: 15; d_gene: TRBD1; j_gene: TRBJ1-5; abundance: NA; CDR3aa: CASTRDRVSNQPQHF; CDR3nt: TGTGCCAGCACCCGGGACAGGGTAAGCAATCAGCCCCAGCATTTT
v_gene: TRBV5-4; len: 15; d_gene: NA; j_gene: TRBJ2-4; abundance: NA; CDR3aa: CASSLEQDTWDIQYF; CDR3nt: TGTGCCAGCAGCTTGGAGCAGGACACTTGGGACATTCAGTACTTC
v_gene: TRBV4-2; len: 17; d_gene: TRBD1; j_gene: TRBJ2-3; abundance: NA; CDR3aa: CASSQAQGTGVTDTQYF; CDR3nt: TGTGCCAGCAGCCAAGCTCAAGGGACAGGGGTAACAGATACGCAGTATTTT
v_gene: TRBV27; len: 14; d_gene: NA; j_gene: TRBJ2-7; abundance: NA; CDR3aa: CASSGQYGPYEQYF; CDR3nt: TGTGCCAGCTCCGGACAGTATGGACCCTACGAGCAGTACTTC
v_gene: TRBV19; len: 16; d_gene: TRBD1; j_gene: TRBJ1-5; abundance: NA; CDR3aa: CASSTPGTGGNQPQHF; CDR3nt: TGTGCCAGTAGTACCCCAGGGACAGGGGGCAATCAGCCCCAGCATTTT
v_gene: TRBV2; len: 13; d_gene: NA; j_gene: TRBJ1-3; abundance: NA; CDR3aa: CASTGLSGNTIYF; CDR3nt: TGTGCCAGCACAGGACTTTCTGGAAACACCATATATTTT
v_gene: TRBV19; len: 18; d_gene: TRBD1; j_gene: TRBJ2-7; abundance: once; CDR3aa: CASSPLPRPGQETYKQYF; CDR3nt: TGTGCCAGTAGTCCCTTACCCCGTCCGGGACAGGAGACCTACAAGCAGTACTTC
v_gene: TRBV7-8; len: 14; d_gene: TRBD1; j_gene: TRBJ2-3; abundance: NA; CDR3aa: CASSLTGEADTQYF; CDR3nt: TGTGCCAGCAGCTTGACAGGGGAGGCAGATACGCAGTATTTT
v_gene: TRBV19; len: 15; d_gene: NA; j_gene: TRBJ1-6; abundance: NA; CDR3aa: CASSAGGLRNSPLHF; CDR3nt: TGTGCCAGTAGCGCCGGGGGACTAAGAAATTCACCCCTCCACTTT
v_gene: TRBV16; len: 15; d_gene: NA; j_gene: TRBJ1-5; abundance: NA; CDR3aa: CASSRGQSSNQPQHF; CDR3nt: TGTGCCAGCAGCCGTGGACAGTCTAGCAATCAGCCCCAGCATTTT
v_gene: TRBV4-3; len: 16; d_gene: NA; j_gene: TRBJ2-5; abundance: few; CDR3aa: CASSQETGSTQETQYF; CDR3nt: TGCGCCAGCAGCCAGGAAACAGGGTCAACCCAAGAGACCCAGTACTTC
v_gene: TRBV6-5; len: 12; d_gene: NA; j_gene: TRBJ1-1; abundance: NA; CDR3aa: CASSRSNTEAFF; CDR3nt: TGTGCCAGCAGTCGTTCGAACACTGAAGCTTTCTTT
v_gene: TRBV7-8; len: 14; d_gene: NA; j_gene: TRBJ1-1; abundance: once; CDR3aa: CASSLIGRGTEAFF; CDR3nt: TGTGCCAGCAGCTTAATTGGCAGGGGTACTGAAGCTTTCTTT
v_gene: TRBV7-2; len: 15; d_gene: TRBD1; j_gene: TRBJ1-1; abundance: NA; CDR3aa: CASRPPGQGDTEAFF; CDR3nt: TGTGCCAGCAGGCCTCCCGGACAGGGGGACACTGAAGCTTTCTTT
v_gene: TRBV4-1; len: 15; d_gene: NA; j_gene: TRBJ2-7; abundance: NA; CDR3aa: CASSQWGQGTGEQYF; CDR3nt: TGCGCCAGCAGCCAATGGGGCCAGGGGACGGGGGAGCAGTACTTC
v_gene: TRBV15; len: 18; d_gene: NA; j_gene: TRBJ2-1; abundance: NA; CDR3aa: CATSRPSPGFGSYNEQFF; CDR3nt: TGTGCCACCAGCCGACCCTCCCCAGGGTTCGGCTCCTACAATGAGCAGTTCTTC
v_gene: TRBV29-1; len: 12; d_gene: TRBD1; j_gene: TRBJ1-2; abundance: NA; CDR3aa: CSVLGQGRGYTF; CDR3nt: TGCAGCGTTCTTGGACAGGGAAGAGGCTACACCTTC
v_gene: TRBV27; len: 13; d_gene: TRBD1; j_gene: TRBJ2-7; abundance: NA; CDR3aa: CASRFDRAYEQYF; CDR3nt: TGTGCCAGCAGATTTGACAGGGCCTACGAGCAGTACTTC
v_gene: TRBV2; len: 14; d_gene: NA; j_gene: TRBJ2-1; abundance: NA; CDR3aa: CASNGGGSNNEQFF; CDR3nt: TGTGCCAGCAACGGCGGGGGCTCAAACAATGAGCAGTTCTTC
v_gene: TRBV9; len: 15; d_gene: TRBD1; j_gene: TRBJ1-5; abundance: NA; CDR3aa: CASSAETGFNQPQHF; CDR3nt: TGTGCCAGCAGCGCAGAGACAGGGTTCAATCAGCCCCAGCATTTT
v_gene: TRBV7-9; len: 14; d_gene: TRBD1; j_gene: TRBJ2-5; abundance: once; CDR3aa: CASSRQGNQETQYF; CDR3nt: TGTGCCAGCAGCCGACAGGGGAACCAAGAGACCCAGTACTTC
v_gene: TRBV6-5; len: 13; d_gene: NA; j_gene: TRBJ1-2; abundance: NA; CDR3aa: CASSYDSNYGYTF; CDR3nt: TGTGCCAGCAGTTACGACAGCAACTATGGCTACACCTTC
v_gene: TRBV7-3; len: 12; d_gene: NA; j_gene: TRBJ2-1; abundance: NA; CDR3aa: CASSLSGGEQFF; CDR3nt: TGTGCCAGCAGCTTATCCGGAGGTGAGCAGTTCTTC
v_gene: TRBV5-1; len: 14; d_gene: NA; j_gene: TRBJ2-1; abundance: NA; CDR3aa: CASSLVTGVSEQFF; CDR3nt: TGCGCCAGCAGCTTGGTGACGGGAGTAAGTGAGCAGTTCTTC
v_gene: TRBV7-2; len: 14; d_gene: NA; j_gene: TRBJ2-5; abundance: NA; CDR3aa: CASSLELQGQTQYF; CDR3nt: TGTGCCAGCAGCTTAGAGCTGCAGGGGCAGACCCAGTACTTC
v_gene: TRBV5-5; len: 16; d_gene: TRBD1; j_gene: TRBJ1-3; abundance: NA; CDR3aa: CASSLGTTGVGNTIYF; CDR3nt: TGTGCCAGCAGCTTGGGCACCACAGGGGTCGGAAACACCATATATTTT
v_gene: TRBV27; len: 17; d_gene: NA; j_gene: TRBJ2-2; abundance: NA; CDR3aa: CASSSNIEGLNTGELFF; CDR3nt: TGTGCCAGCAGTTCTAATATTGAGGGCCTGAACACCGGGGAGCTGTTTTTT
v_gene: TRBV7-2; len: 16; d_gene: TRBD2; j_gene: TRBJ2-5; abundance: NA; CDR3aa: CASSFGTSGGQETQYF; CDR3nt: TGTGCCAGCAGCTTCGGGACTAGCGGGGGACAAGAGACCCAGTACTTC
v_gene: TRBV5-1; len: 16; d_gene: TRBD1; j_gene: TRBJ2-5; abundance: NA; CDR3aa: CASSFTLSGGSETQYF; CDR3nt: TGCGCCAGCAGCTTTACCCTGTCAGGGGGCTCGGAGACCCAGTACTTC
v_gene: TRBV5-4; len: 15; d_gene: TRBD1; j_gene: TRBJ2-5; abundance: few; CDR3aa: CASSLEGQARKTQYF; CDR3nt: TGTGCCAGCAGCTTGGAGGGACAGGCCCGAAAGACCCAGTACTTC
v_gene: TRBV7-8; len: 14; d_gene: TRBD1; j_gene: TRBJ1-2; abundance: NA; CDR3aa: CASSPQGTDYGYTF; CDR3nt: TGTGCCAGCAGCCCACAGGGGACGGACTATGGCTACACCTTC
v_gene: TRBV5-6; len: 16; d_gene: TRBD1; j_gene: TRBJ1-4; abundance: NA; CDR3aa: CATGETGQGAGEKLFF; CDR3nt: TGTGCAACCGGAGAGACGGGACAGGGGGCAGGAGAAAAACTGTTTTTT
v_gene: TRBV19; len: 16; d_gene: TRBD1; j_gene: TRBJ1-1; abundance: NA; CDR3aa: CASSITGARQDTEAFF; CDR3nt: TGTGCCAGTAGTATTACAGGGGCGCGCCAGGACACTGAAGCTTTCTTT
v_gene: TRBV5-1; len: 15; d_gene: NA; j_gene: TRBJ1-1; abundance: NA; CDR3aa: CASSLELPGSTEAFF; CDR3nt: TGCGCCAGCAGCTTGGAGTTACCGGGGAGCACTGAAGCTTTCTTT
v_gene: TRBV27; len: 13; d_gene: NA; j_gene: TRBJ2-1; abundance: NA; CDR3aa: CASSVGLYNEQFF; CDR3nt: TGTGCCAGCAGTGTGGGACTCTACAATGAGCAGTTCTTC
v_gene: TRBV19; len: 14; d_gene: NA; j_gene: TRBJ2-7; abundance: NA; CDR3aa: CASSIGTGSYEQYF; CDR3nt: TGTGCCAGTAGTATTGGAACAGGGTCCTACGAGCAGTACTTC
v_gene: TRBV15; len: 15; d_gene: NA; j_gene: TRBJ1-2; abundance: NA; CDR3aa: CATSREGTYNYGYTF; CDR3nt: TGTGCCACCAGCAGAGAGGGCACCTACAACTATGGCTACACCTTC
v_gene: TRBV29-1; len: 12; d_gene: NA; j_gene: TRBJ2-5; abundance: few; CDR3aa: CSVDKGMETQYF; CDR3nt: TGCAGCGTTGATAAGGGGATGGAGACCCAGTACTTC
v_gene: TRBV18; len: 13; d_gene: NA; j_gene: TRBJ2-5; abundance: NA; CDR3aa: CASSPTGQETQYF; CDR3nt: TGTGCCAGCTCCCCGACTGGTCAAGAGACCCAGTACTTC
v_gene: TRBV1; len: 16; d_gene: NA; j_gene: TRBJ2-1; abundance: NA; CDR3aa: CTSSQDSGGARNEQFF; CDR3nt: TGCACCAGCAGCCAGGATAGCGGGGGGGCTAGAAATGAGCAGTTCTTC
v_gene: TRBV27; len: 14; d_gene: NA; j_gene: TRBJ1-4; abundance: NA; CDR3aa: CASRFPGVGEKLFF; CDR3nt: TGTGCCAGTCGCTTTCCAGGGGTGGGTGAAAAACTGTTTTTT
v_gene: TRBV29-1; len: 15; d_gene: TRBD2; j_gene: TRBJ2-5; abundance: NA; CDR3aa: CSAGASGAPGETQYF; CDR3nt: TGCAGCGCTGGGGCTAGCGGGGCCCCAGGGGAGACCCAGTACTTC
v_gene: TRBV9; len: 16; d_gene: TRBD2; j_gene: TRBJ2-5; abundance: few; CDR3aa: CASSVGSSGVQETQYF; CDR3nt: TGTGCCAGCAGCGTAGGGAGTAGCGGGGTCCAAGAGACCCAGTACTTC
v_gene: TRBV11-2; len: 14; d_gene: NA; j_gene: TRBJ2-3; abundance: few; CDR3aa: CASSSGVRPDTQYF; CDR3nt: TGTGCCAGCAGTTCGGGGGTGCGGCCAGATACGCAGTATTTT
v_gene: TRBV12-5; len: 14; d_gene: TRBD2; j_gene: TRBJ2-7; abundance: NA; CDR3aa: CASGALGRLGEQYF; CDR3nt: TGTGCTAGTGGTGCCCTCGGGAGGCTTGGGGAGCAGTACTTC
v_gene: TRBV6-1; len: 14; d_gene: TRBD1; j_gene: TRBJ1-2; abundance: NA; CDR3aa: CASSRTGGDYGYTF; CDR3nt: TGTGCCAGCAGCCGAACAGGGGGCGACTATGGCTACACCTTC